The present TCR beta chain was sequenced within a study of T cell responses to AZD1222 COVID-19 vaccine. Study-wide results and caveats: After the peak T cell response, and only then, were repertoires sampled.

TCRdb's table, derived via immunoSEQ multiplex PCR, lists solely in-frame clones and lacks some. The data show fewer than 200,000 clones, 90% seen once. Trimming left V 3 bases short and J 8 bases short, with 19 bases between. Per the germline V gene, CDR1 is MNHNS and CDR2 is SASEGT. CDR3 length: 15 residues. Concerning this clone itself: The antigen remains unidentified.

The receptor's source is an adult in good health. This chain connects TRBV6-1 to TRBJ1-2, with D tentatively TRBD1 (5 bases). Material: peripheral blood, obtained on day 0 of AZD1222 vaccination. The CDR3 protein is CASSDRTGGSKGYTF. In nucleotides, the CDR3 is TGTGCCAGCAGTGATCGTACTGGGGGAAGTAAGGGCTACACCTTC.